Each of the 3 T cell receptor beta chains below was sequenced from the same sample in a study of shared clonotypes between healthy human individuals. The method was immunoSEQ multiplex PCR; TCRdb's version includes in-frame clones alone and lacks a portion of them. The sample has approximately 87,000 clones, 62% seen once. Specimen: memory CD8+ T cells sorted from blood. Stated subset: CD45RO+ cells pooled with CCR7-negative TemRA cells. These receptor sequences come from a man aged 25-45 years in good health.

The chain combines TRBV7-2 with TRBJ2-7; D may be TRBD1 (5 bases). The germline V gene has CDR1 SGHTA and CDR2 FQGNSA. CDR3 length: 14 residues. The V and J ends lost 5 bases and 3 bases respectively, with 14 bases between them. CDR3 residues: CASSTRVSFYEQYF. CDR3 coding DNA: TGTGCCAGCAGCACCAGGGTTTCCTTCTACGAGCAGTACTTC.

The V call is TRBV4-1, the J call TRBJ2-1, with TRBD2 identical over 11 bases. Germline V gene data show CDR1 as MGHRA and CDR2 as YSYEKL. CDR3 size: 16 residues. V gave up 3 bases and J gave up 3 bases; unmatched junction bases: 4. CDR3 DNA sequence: TGCGCCAGCAGCCAGATCGGACTAGCGGGCTACAATGAGCAGTTCTTC. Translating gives CASSQIGLAGYNEQFF.

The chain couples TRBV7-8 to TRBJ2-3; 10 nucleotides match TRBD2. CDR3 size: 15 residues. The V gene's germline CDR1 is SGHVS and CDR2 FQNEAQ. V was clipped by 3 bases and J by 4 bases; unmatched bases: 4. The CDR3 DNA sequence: TGTGCCAGCAGCTTTCTAGCGGGAGCGGCAGATACGCAGTATTTT. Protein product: CASSFLAGAADTQYF.